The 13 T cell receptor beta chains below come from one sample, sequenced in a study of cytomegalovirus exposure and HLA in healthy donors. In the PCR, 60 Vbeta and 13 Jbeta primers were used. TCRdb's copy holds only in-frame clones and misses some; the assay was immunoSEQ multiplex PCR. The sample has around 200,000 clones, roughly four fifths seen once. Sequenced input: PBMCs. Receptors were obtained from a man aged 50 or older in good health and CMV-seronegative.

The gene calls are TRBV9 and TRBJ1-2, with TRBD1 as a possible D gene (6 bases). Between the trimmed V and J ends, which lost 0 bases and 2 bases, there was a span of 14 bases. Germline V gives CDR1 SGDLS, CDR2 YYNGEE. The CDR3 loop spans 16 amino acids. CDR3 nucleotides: TGTGCCAGCAGCGTAGGGGACACCCCTTACAACTATGGCTACACCTTC. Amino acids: CASSVGDTPYNYGYTF.

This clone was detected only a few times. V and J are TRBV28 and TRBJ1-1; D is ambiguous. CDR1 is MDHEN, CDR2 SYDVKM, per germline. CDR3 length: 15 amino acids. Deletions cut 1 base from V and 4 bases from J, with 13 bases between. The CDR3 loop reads CASSLLKGAGTEAFF. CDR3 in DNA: TGTGCCAGCAGTTTATTGAAGGGAGCGGGCACTGAAGCTTTCTTT.

The CDR3: CASSATGFGNTIYF. The CDR3 nucleotides are TGCGCCAGCAGCGCTACAGGGTTTGGAAACACCATATATTTT. The J gene is TRBJ1-3, the V gene TRBV5-1, with D maybe TRBD1 (6 bases). V was clipped by 4 bases and J by 3 bases, with 11 bases between them. The CDR3 is 14 amino acids. Germline V CDR1 and CDR2: SGHRS, YFSETQ.

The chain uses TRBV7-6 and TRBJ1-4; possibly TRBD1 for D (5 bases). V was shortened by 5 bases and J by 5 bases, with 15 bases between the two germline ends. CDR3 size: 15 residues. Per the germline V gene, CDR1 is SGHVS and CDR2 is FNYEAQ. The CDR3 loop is CASSVRDRANEKLFF. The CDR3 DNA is TGTGCCAGCAGCGTACGTGACAGAGCCAATGAAAAACTGTTTTTT.

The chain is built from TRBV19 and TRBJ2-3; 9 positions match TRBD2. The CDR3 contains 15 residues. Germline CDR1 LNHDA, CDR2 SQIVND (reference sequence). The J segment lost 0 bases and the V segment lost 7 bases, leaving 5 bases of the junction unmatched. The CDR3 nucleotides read TGTGCCAGTAAACCTAGCGGGGTTAGCACAGATACGCAGTATTTT. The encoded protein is CASKPSGVSTDTQYF.

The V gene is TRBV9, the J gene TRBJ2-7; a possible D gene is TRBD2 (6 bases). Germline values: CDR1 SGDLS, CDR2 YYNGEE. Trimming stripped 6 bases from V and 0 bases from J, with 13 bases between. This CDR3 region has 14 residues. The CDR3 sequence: CASTRDSSSYEQYF. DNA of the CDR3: TGTGCCAGCACCCGGGACTCTAGCTCCTACGAGCAGTACTTC.

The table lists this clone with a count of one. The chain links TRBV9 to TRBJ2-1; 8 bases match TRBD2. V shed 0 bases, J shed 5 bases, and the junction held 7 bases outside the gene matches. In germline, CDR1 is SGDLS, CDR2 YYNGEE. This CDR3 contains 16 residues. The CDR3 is CASSVVWAGGDNEQFF. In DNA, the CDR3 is TGTGCCAGCAGCGTAGTGTGGGCGGGAGGCGACAATGAGCAGTTCTTC. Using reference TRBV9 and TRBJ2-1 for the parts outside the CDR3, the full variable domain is DSGVTQTPKHLITATGQRVTLRCSPRSGDLSVYWYQQSLDQGLQFLIQYYNGEERAKGNILERFSAQQFPDLHSELNLSSLELGDSALYFCASSVVWAGGDNEQFFGPGTRLTVL.

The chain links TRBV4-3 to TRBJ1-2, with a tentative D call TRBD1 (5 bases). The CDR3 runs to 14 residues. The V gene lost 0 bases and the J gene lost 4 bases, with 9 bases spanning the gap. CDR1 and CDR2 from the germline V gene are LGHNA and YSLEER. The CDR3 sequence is CASSQDQGSYGYTF. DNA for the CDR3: TGCGCCAGCAGCCAAGATCAGGGAAGCTATGGCTACACCTTC.

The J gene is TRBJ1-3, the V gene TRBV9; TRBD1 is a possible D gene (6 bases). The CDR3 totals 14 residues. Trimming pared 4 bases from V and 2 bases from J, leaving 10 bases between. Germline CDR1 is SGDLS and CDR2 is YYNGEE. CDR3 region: CASSPTGTGNTIYF. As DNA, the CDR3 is TGTGCCAGCAGCCCTACAGGGACTGGAAACACCATATATTTT.

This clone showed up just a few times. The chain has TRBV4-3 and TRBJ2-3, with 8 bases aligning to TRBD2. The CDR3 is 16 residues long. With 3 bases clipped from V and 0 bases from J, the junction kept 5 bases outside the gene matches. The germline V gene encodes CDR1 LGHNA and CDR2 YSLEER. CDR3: CASSQVAGPSTDTQYF. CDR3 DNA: TGCGCCAGCAGCCAGGTAGCGGGACCTAGCACAGATACGCAGTATTTT.

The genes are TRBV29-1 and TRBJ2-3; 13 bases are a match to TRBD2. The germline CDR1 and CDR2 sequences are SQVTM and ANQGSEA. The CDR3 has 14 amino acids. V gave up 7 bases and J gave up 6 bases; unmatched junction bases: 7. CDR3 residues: CSGRLAGGMDTQYF. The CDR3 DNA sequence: TGCAGCGGTCGACTAGCGGGGGGCATGGATACGCAGTATTTT.

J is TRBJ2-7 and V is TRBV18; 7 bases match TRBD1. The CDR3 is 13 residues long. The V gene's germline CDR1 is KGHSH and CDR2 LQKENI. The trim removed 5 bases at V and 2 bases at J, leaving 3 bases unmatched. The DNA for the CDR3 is TGTGCCAGCTCATCGACAGGGCCCTACGAGCAGTACTTC. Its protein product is CASSSTGPYEQYF.

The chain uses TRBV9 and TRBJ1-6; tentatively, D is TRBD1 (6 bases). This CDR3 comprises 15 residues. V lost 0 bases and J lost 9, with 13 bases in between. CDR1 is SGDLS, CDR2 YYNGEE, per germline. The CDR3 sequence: CASSVGIQGGSPLHF. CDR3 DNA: TGTGCCAGCAGCGTAGGGATACAGGGTGGTTCACCCCTCCACTTT.